This T cell receptor (beta chain) is from a study of cytomegalovirus exposure and HLA in healthy donors. V dropped 2 bases and J dropped 6; count of bases not matched to a gene: 12. This CDR3 has 17 amino acids. Germline V gene lookup returns CDR1 SGHTA and CDR2 FQGNSA. Overall study findings and caveats: Analysis performed later showed TCR beta chains linked to HLA being more clonally expanded than equally common others.

Turning to this clone: Antigen: not known.

PCR employed 60 Vbeta and 13 Jbeta primers. Sequencing used immunoSEQ multiplex PCR; TCRdb keeps in-frame clones, though not all of them. The sample records more than 100,000 clones, 80% to 85% being singletons. The chain uses TRBV7-2 and TRBJ2-3; 9 bases map to TRBD2. The sample consisted of PBMCs. The TCR comes from a man aged 30 to 39 in good health and CMV-seronegative. The CDR3 is CASSLLRRGGQGDTQYF. The CDR3 region has the DNA TGTGCCAGCAGCTTACTGCGGCGGGGGGGCCAGGGGGATACGCAGTATTTT.